The 19 T cell receptor beta chains below all came from one sample that was sequenced in a study of tumor-infiltrating lymphocytes in localized non-small cell lung cancer. Repertoires were generated with immunoSEQ multiplex PCR, while TCRdb's copy carries only in-frame clones and drops some. The sample includes under 15,000 clones, under 90% of them seen just once. Sequenced: lung tumor tissue. Source of these receptors: a human donor with non-small cell lung cancer.

This rearrangement joins TRBV18 to TRBJ2-3; no reliable D call. This CDR3 is 14 amino acids long. V was trimmed by 2 bases and J by 6 bases, leaving 12 bases between them. From germline, CDR1 is KGHSH and CDR2 LQKENI. DNA for the CDR3: TGTGCCAGCTCACCAATCCACCCTCGGGATACGCAGTATTTT. It yields the protein CASSPIHPRDTQYF.

The V gene is TRBV5-6, the J gene TRBJ2-1; D is undetermined. Trimming pared 4 bases from V and 9 bases from J, leaving 8 bases between. The CDR3 consists of 11 residues. The V gene's germline CDR1 is SGHDT and CDR2 YYEEEE. This CDR3 reads CASSHDPEQFF. The CDR3 nucleotides are TGTGCCAGCAGCCACGACCCTGAGCAGTTCTTC.

The rearrangement links TRBV6-4 to TRBJ1-2; D possibly corresponds to TRBD1 (5 bases). Germline CDR1 is MRHNA and CDR2 is SNTAGT. The CDR3 has 13 amino acids. V lost 0 bases to trimming and J lost 7 bases, with 9 bases between them. The CDR3 loop is CASSDSGGSGYTF. CDR3 nucleotide sequence: TGTGCCAGCAGTGACTCGGGGGGGTCTGGCTACACCTTC.

The chain joins TRBV18 to TRBJ1-4; D gene ambiguous. Trimming removed 3 bases from V and 12 bases from J, with 11 bases in between. The CDR3 has 12 amino acids. Germline CDR1 is KGHSH and CDR2 is LQKENI. The CDR3 DNA sequence: TGTGCCAGCTCACCGACCGGAGAAGAACTGTTTTTT. Translated: CASSPTGEELFF.

With respect to this clone: Other DNA sequences from this sample encode an identical CDR3 as well. This chain uses TRBV5-1 with TRBJ2-3, with 10 bases aligning to TRBD1. Per germline, CDR1 SGHRS and CDR2 YFSETQ. After removal of 5 bases from V and 6 bases from J, the junction contained 6 bases not matched to a gene. There are 14 residues in the CDR3. The CDR3: CASSSGQGTDTQYF. The DNA for the CDR3 is TGCGCCAGCAGTTCGGGACAGGGGACGGATACGCAGTATTTT. Supplemented by reference TRBV5-1 and TRBJ2-3, the full variable domain reads KAGVTQTPRYLIKTRGQQVTLSCSPISGHRSVSWYQQTPGQGLQFLFEYFSETQRNKGNFPGRFSGRQFSNSRSEMNVSTLELGDSALYLCASSSGQGTDTQYFGPGTRLTVL.

The genes are TRBV30 and TRBJ2-5; 10 nucleotides match TRBD2. J lost 1 base, V lost 0 bases, and 5 bases had no gene match. This CDR3 is built from 16 residues. Germline CDR1 reads GTSNPN; CDR2 reads SVGIG (reference sequence). The CDR3 sequence is CAWSVPGLALQETQYF. CDR3 DNA sequence: TGTGCCTGGAGTGTTCCGGGACTAGCGCTCCAAGAGACCCAGTACTTC.

This clone turned up a few times. The chain has TRBV19 and TRBJ2-2, with 7 bases matching TRBD1. The J segment lost 4 bases and the V segment lost 3 bases, leaving 8 bases of the junction unmatched. CDR1 and CDR2 (germline): LNHDA, SQIVND (reference sequence). The CDR3 consists of 16 residues. CDR3 residues: CASSMVGQAGTGELFF. CDR3 DNA: TGTGCCAGTAGTATGGTTGGACAGGCGGGCACCGGGGAGCTGTTTTTT. The variable domain in full, with the rest retrieved from reference TRBV19 and TRBJ2-2, is DGGITQSPKYLFRKEGQNVTLSCEQNLNHDAMYWYRQDPGQGLRLIYYSQIVNDFQKGDIAEGYSVSREKKESFPLTVTSAQKNPTAFYLCASSMVGQAGTGELFFGEGSRLTVL.

This chain joins TRBV19 and TRBJ1-3; D not resolved. This CDR3 comprises 15 residues. The ends were cut back, 3 bases at V and 0 bases at J, with 9 bases in the middle. CDR1 is LNHDA and CDR2 is SQIVND in the germline V gene (reference sequence). CDR3 sequence: CASSIYGSSGNTIYF. The CDR3 nucleotides are TGTGCCAGTAGTATCTACGGTAGCTCTGGAAACACCATATATTTT.

The V gene is TRBV5-1, the J gene TRBJ2-1; 8 nucleotides agree with TRBD1. The J segment lost 0 bases and the V segment lost 4 bases, leaving 15 bases of the junction unmatched. The CDR3 is made up of 19 amino acids. CDR1 and CDR2 from the germline V gene are SGHRS and YFSETQ. CDR3 in DNA: TGCGCCAGCAGCCCTCTAATGAGACAGGGGATCAGCTCCTACAATGAGCAGTTCTTC. It encodes CASSPLMRQGISSYNEQFF.

The genes are TRBV10-2 and TRBJ1-2; unclear D gene. Trimming cost V 3 bases and J 2 bases, with 10 bases left between them. Per the germline V gene, CDR1 is WSHSY and CDR2 is SAAADI. CDR3 length: 14 residues. The DNA for the CDR3 is TGCGCCAGCAGTGACAAGGGATTGAACTATGGCTACACCTTC. Protein sequence: CASSDKGLNYGYTF.

V usage is TRBV6-1 and J usage is TRBJ1-1; D remains unclear. CDR3 length equals 12 residues. The germline V gene has CDR1 MNHNS and CDR2 SASEGT. V lost 7 bases, J lost 3 bases, and 9 bases lay in between. CDR3 region: CASKAEYTEAFF. The CDR3 DNA sequence: TGTGCCAGCAAGGCAGAATACACTGAAGCTTTCTTT.

The chain links TRBV2 to TRBJ2-5; tentatively, D is TRBD1 (5 bases). The CDR3 runs to 15 residues. V shed 0 bases and J shed 1 base, with 9 bases lying between them. CDR1 is SNHLY and CDR2 is FYNNEI in the germline V gene. CDR3 residues: CASSEARQGQETQYF. Written as DNA, the CDR3 is TGTGCCAGCAGTGAAGCCCGGCAGGGCCAAGAGACCCAGTACTTC.

In its sample, this clone was seen a few times. The chain employs TRBV11-2 and TRBJ1-1; no clear D gene. The germline gives CDR1 SGHAT, CDR2 FQNNGV. Trimming stripped 2 bases from V and 1 base from J, with 11 bases between. CDR3 size: 15 residues. CDR3 sequence reads: CASSLSPASNTEAFF. CDR3 nucleotide sequence: TGTGCCAGCAGCTTATCCCCGGCATCGAACACTGAAGCTTTCTTT.

The chain employs TRBV12-2 and TRBJ1-5. TRBV12-2 is given as a pseudogene. This CDR3 is 22 amino acids long. CDR3 in DNA: TGTGCAAGTCGCTTAACCACCCTGGTTGAGGGTGAGTCTGTTCTCTTTATCCAGCCCCAGCATTTT. Its translation is CASRLTTLVEGESVLFIQPQHF.

The genes are TRBV9 and TRBJ2-1, with a possible D match to TRBD2 (5 bases). Germline lookup yields CDR1 SGDLS and CDR2 YYNGEE. The CDR3 consists of 16 residues. Trimming shortened V by 4 bases and J by 2 bases, and 16 bases separated the two germline ends. CDR3 DNA: TGTGCCAGCAGCCTCAGCCGGAGGCTCACCTACAATGAGCAGTTCTTC. This sequence encodes CASSLSRRLTYNEQFF.

This clone was recorded a few times. The genes are TRBV7-8 and TRBJ2-4, with D uncertain. Germline loops: CDR1 SGHVS, CDR2 FQNEAQ. The CDR3 has 18 amino acids. V lost 5 bases and J lost 6, with 26 bases in between. CDR3 nucleotide sequence: TGTGCCAGCAGCCCGCGACAATTTGTGTTCCCCAAGGGAAACATTCAGTACTTC. This gives the protein CASSPRQFVFPKGNIQYF.

This clone was detected once. The chain carries TRBV2 and TRBJ2-7; D unresolved. V lost 7 bases, J lost 3 bases, and 16 bases lay in between. CDR1 and CDR2 from the germline V gene are SNHLY and FYNNEI. CDR3 length: 14 amino acids. CDR3 residues: CASTKDPPVYEQYF. CDR3 sequence (DNA): TGTGCCAGCACTAAGGACCCCCCCGTCTACGAGCAGTACTTC.

This clone was found once. V usage is TRBV6-6 and J usage is TRBJ2-3; 7 nucleotides agree with TRBD1. There are 12 residues in the CDR3. V shed 6 bases, J shed 7 bases, and the junction held 4 bases outside the gene matches. CDR1 is MNHNY and CDR2 is SVGAGI in the germline V gene (reference sequence). In nucleotides, the CDR3 is TGTGCCAGCAGAGAGGGGGCCTATACGCAGTATTTT. It codes for CASREGAYTQYF.

The chain links TRBV30 to TRBJ1-1, with a tentative D call TRBD1 (5 bases). With 4 bases removed from V and 1 base from J, the gap between germline ends came to 13 bases. CDR3 length: 14 residues. Germline lookup yields CDR1 GTSNPN and CDR2 SVGIG (reference sequence). The chain's CDR3 is CAWTPRGRNTEAFF. In DNA, the CDR3 is TGTGCCTGGACCCCTCGGGGGAGGAACACTGAAGCTTTCTTT.